One TCR beta chain is described in this entry. Its specificity is unknown. CDR1 is SGHAT and CDR2 is FQNNGV in the germline V gene. Trimming pared 1 base from V and 2 bases from J, leaving 10 bases between. The length of the CDR3 is 15 residues. The data were obtained in a study of shared clonotypes between healthy human individuals. The study's findings and limits: Sampling was confined to blood; repertoires within tissues likely differ.

The assay was carried out at the deep level. Only in-frame clones appear in the TCRdb table, and some are missing; sequencing was by immunoSEQ multiplex PCR. The data hold 400,000 to 550,000 clones, with less than 80% observed a single time. Healthy and HIV-negative, the adult donors had no recent acute infections or vaccinations. About 90 million PBMCs per unsorted sample were used for genomic DNA. Sample: PBMCs. The rearrangement joins TRBV11-2 to TRBJ2-3; the D gene is possibly TRBD2 (6 bases). This clonotype was obtained from a woman aged 40 to 50 in good health. Some clones in this sample may be carry-over from other donors' samples. CDR3 region: CASSLVGGTTDTQYF. The CDR3 DNA sequence: TGTGCCAGCAGCTTAGTTGGGGGGACCACAGATACGCAGTATTTT.